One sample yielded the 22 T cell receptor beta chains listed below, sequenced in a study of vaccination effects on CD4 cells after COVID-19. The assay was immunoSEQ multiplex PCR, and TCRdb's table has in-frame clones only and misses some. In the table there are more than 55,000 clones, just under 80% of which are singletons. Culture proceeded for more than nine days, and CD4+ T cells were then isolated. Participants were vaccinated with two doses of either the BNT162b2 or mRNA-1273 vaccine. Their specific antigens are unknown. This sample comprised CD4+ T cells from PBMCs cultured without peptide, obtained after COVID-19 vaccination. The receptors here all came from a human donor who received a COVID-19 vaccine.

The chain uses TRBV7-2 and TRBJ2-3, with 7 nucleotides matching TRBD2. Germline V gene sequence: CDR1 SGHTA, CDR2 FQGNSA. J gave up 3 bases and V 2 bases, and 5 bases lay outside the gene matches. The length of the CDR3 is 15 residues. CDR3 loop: CASSLRAGTTDTQYF. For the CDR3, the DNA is TGTGCCAGCAGCTTACGAGCGGGGACTACAGATACGCAGTATTTT.

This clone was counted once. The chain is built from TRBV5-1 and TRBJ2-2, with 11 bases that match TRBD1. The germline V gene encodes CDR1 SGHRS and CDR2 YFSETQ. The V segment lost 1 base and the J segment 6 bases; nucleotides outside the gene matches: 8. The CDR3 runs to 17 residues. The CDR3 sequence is CASSLTVGTGGSGELFF. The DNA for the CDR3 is TGCGCCAGCAGCTTGACGGTTGGGACAGGGGGGTCCGGGGAGCTGTTTTTT.

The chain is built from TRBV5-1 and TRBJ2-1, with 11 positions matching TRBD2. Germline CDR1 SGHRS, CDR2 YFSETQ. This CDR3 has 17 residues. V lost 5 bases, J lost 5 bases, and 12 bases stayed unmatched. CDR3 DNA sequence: TGCGCCAGCAGTTTTAGGGGGTCGGGACTAGCGGACAATGAGCAGTTCTTC. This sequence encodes CASSFRGSGLADNEQFF.

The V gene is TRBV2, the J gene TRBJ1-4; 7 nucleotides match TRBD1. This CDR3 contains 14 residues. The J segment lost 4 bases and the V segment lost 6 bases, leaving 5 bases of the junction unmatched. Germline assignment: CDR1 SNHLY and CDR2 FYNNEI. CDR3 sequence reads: CASSRQGVNEKLFF. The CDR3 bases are TGTGCCAGCAGCCGACAGGGCGTTAATGAAAAACTGTTTTTT. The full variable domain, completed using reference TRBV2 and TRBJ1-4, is EPEVTQTPSHQVTQMGQEVILRCVPISNHLYFYWYRQILGQKVEFLVSFYNNEISEKSEIFDDQFSVERPDGSNFTLKIRSTKLEDSAMYFCASSRQGVNEKLFFGSGTQLSVL.

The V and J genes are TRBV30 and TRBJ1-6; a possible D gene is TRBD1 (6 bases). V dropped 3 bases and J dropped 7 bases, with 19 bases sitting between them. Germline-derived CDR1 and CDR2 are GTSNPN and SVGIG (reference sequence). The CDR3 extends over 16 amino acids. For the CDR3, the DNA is TGTGCCTGGAGCCCGCGCCAGGGGTTACAGAATTCACCCCTCCACTTT. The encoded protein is CAWSPRQGLQNSPLHF.

CDR3 sequence: CASSYRSSGNGYTF. The CDR3 DNA follows: TGTGCCAGCAGTTACAGGTCTTCAGGGAATGGCTACACCTTC. This chain connects TRBV6-5 to TRBJ1-2, with a possible D match to TRBD1 (5 bases). There are 14 residues in the CDR3. Germline lookup yields CDR1 MNHEY and CDR2 SVGAGI. The germline V and J ends were trimmed by 2 bases and 6 bases, with 13 bases remaining between them.

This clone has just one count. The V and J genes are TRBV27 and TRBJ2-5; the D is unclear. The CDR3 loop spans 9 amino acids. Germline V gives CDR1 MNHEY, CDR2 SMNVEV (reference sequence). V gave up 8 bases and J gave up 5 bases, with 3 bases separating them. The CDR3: CASGETQYF. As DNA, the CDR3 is TGTGCCAGCGGGGAGACCCAGTACTTC.

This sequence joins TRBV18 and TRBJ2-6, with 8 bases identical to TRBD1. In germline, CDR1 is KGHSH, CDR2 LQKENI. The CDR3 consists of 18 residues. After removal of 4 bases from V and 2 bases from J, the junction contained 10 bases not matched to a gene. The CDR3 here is CASSRRTGSSAGANVLTF. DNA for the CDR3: TGTGCCAGCTCACGCAGGACAGGGTCCTCTGCTGGGGCCAACGTCCTGACTTTC.

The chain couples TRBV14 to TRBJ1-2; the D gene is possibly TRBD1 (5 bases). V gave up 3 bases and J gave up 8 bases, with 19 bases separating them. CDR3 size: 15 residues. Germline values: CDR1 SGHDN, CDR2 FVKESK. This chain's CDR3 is CASSQDIWAAEGYTF. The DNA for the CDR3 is TGTGCCAGCAGCCAGGACATTTGGGCCGCCGAAGGCTACACCTTC. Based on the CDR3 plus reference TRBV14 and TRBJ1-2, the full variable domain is EAGVTQFPSHSVIEKGQTVTLRCDPISGHDNLYWYRRVMGKEIKFLLHFVKESKQDESGMPNNRFLAERTGGTYSTLKVQPAELEDSGVYFCASSQDIWAAEGYTFGSGTRLTVV.

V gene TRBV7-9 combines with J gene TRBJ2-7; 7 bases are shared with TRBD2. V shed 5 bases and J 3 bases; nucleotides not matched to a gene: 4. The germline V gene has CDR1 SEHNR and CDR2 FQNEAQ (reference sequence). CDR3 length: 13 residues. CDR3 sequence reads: CASSAWGGYEQYF. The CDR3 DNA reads TGTGCCAGCAGCGCATGGGGGGGCTACGAGCAGTACTTC.

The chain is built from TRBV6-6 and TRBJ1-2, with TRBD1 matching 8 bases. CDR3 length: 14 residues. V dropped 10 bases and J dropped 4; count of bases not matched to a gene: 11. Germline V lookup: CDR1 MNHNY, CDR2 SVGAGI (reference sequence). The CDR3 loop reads CATLQGGLLYGYTF. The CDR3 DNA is TGTGCCACACTACAGGGGGGACTACTCTATGGCTACACCTTC.

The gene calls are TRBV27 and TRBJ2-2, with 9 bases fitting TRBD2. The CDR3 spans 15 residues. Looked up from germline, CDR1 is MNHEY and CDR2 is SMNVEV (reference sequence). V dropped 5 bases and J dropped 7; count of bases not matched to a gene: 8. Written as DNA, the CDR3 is TGTGCCAGCAGTAGTGGGAGCGGGAGGAACGGGGAGCTGTTTTTT. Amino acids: CASSSGSGRNGELFF.

The DNA of the CDR3 is TGTGCCAGCAGCCTGCTGGTTTCTTCCTACGAGCAGTACTTC. It translates to CASSLLVSSYEQYF. The chain has TRBV7-2 and TRBJ2-7; no firm D call. Trimming removed 5 bases at V and 1 base at J, with 12 bases between. CDR1 and CDR2 (germline): SGHTA, FQGNSA. The CDR3 spans 14 residues.

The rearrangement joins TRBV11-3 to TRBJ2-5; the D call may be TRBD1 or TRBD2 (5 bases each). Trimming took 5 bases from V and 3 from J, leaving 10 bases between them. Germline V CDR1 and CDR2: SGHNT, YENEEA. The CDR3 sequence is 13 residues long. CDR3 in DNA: TGTGCCAGCAGCCCGGGACCAAAAGAGACCCAGTACTTC. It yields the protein CASSPGPKETQYF.

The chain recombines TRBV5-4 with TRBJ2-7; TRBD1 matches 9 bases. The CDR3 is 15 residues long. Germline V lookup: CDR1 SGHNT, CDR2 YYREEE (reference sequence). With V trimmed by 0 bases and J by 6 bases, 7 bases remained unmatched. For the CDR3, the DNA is TGTGCCAGCAGCTTGGCCGGGACAGGGACCTTCGAGCAGTACTTC. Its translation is CASSLAGTGTFEQYF.

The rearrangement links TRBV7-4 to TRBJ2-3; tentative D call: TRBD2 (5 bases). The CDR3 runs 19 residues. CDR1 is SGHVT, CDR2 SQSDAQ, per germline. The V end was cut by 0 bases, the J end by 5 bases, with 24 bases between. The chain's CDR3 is CASSLALRRSNGDGDTQYF. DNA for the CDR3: TGTGCCAGCAGCTTAGCGCTTCGGCGGTCTAACGGGGATGGAGATACGCAGTATTTT.

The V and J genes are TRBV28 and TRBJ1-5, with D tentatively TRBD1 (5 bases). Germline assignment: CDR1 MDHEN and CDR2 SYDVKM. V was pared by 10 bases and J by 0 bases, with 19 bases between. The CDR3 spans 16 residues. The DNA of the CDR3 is TGTGCCACCCAGGGTCACTTTACCTATAGCAATCAGCCCCAGCATTTT. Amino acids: CATQGHFTYSNQPQHF.

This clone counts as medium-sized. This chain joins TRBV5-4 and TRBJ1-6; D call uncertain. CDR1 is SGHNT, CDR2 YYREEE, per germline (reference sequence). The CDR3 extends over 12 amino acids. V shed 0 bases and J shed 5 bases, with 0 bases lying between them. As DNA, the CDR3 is TGTGCCAGCAGCTTGGATAATTCACCCCTCCACTTT. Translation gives CASSLDNSPLHF.

The CDR3 loop is CASSLRRTTEAFF. As DNA, the CDR3 is TGTGCCAGCAGTCTAAGAAGGACCACTGAAGCTTTCTTT. The chain has TRBV2 and TRBJ1-1; D is uncertain. V dropped 5 bases and J dropped 4 bases, with 11 bases sitting between them. Germline V gives CDR1 SNHLY, CDR2 FYNNEI. The CDR3 is 13 residues long.

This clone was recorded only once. The CDR3 region has the DNA TGTGCCAGCAGCGAGACCCAGGGTCTGGCTTTCTTT. It specifies CASSETQGLAFF. The chain is built from TRBV6-5 and TRBJ1-1; D is possibly TRBD1 (5 bases). Germline lookup yields CDR1 MNHEY and CDR2 SVGAGI. The V gene lost 6 bases and the J gene lost 11 bases, with 16 bases spanning the gap. This CDR3 spans 12 amino acids.

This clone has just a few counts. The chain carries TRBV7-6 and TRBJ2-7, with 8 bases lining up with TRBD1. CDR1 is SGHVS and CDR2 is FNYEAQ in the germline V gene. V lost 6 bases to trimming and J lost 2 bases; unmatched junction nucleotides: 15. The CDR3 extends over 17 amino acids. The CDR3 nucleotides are TGTGCCAGCAGTAAAGGGCCCGGGACAGGAGGGACCTACGAGCAGTACTTC. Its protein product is CASSKGPGTGGTYEQYF.

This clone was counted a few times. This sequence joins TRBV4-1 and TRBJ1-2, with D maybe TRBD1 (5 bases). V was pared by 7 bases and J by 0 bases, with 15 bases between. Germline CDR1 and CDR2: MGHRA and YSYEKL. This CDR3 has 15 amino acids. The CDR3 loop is CASMDTAASNYGYTF. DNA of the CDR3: TGCGCCAGCATGGACACGGCGGCTTCTAACTATGGCTACACCTTC.